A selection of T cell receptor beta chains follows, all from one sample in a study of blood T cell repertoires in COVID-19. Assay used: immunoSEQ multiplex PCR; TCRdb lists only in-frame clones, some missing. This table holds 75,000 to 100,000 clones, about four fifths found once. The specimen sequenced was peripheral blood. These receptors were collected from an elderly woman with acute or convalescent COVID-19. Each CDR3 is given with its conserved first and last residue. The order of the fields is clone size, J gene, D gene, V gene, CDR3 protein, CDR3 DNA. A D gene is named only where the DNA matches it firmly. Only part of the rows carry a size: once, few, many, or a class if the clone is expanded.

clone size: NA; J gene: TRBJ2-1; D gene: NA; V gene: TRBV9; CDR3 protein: CASSSTGEQFF; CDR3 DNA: TGTGCCAGCAGCTCAACAGGCGAGCAGTTCTTC
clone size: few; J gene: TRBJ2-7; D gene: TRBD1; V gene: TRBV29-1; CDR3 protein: CSVSRDSSTYEQYF; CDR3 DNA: TGCAGCGTTAGCCGGGACAGCAGTACCTACGAGCAGTACTTC
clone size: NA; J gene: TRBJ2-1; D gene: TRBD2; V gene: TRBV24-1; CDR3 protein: CATSDLRSGQGTSGGNNEQFF; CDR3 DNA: TGTGCCACCAGTGATTTACGTTCGGGACAGGGAACTAGCGGGGGTAACAATGAGCAGTTCTTC
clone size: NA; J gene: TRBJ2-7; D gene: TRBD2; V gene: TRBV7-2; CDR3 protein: CASSLALGASGGSSYEQYF; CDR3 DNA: TGTGCCAGCAGCTTAGCGCTTGGGGCTAGCGGGGGGAGCTCCTACGAGCAGTACTTC
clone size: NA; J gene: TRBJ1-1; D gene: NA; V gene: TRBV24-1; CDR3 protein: CATRGHQNTEAFF; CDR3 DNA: TGTGCCACCAGGGGGCACCAGAACACTGAAGCTTTCTTT
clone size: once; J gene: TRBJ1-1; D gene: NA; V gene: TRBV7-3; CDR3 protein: CASSLEGGVTEAFF; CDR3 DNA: TGTGCCAGCAGCTTAGAGGGAGGGGTCACTGAAGCTTTCTTT
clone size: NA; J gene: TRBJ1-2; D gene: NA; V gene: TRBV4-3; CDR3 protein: CASTFSDNPFSNYGYTF; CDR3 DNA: TGCGCCAGCACCTTCTCGGACAACCCTTTTTCTAACTATGGCTACACCTTC
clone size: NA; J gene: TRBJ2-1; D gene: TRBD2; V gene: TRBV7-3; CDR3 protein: CASSLMGGREEVF; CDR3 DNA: TGTGCCAGCAGCTTAATGGGCGGGAGGGAGGAGGTCTTC
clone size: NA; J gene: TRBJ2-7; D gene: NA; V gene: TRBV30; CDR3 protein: CAWSPYFPRQSSYEQYF; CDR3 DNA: TGTGCCTGGAGTCCGTACTTCCCCCGACAGAGCTCCTACGAGCAGTACTTC
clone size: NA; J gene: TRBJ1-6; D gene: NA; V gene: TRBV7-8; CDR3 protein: CASSLALRNSPLHF; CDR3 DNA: TGTGCCAGCAGCTTAGCTTTGCGGAATTCACCCCTCCACTTT
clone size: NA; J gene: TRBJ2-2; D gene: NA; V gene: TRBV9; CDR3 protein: CASSVVPQTGELFF; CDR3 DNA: TGTGCCAGCAGCGTAGTCCCCCAGACCGGGGAGCTGTTTTTT
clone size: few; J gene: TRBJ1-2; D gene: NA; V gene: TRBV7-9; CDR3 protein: CASSPTGTDYGYTF; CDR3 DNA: TGTGCCAGCAGTCCTACCGGGACTGACTATGGCTACACCTTC
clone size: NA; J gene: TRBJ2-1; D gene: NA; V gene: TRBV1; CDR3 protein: CTSSQKNSGDSSYNEQFF; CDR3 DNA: TGCACCAGCAGCCAGAAGAATAGCGGGGACAGCTCCTACAATGAGCAGTTCTTC
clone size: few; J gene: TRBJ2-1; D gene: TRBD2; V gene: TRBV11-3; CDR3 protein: CASSLGFGLAEYNEQFF; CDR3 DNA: TGTGCCAGCAGCTTAGGTTTCGGCCTAGCGGAGTACAATGAGCAGTTCTTC
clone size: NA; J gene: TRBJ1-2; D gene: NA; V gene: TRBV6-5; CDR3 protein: CASSYSRDFNYGYTF; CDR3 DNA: TGTGCCAGCAGTTACTCGAGGGACTTTAACTATGGCTACACCTTC
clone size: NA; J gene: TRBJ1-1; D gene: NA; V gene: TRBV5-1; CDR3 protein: CASSSLPGTEAFF; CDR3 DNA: TGCGCCAGCAGCTCATTGCCAGGCACTGAAGCTTTCTTT
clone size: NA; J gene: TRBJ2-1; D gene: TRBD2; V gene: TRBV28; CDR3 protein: CASSPPGLAGGYNEQFF; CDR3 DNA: TGTGCCAGCAGTCCCCCGGGGCTAGCGGGAGGCTACAATGAGCAGTTCTTC
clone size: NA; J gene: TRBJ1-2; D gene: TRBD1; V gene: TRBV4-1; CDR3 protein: CASSQVQGLVYGYTF; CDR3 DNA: TGCGCCAGCAGCCAGGTACAGGGGCTTGTCTATGGCTACACCTTC
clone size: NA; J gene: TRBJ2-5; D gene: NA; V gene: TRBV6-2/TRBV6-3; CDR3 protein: CASSYQRETQYF; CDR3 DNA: TGTGCCAGCAGTTACCAGCGAGAGACCCAGTACTTC
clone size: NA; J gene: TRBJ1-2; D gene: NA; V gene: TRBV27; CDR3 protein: CASSSRTGWGGYTF; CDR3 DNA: TGTGCCAGCAGTTCACGGACGGGGTGGGGTGGCTACACCTTC
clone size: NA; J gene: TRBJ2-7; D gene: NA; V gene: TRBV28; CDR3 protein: CASTDSSYEQYF; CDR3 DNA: TGTGCCAGCACTGACAGCTCCTACGAGCAGTACTTC
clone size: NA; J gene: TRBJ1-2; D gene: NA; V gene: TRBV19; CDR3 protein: CASNQHTTNYGYTF; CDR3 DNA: TGTGCCAGTAACCAACATACCACAAACTATGGCTACACCTTC
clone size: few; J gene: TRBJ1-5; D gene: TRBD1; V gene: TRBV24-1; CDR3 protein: CATSDSTGGYSNQPQHF; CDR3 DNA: TGTGCCACCAGTGATTCGACAGGGGGCTATAGCAATCAGCCCCAGCATTTT
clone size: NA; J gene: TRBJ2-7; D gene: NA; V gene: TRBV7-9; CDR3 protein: CASSFGSGAYEQYF; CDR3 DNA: TGTGCCAGCAGCTTCGGGTCCGGGGCCTACGAGCAGTACTTC
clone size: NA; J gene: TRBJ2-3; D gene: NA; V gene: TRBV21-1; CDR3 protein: CASSKALGPSGNADTQYF; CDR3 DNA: TGTGCCAGCAGCAAAGCGCTGGGTCCTAGCGGGAACGCAGATACGCAGTATTTT
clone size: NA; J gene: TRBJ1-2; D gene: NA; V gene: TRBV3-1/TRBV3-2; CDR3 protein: CASSQDRGYGYTF; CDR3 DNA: TGTGCCAGCAGCCAAGATCGGGGGTATGGCTACACCTTC
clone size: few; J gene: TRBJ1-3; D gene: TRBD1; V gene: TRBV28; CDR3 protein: CASSSRQGASGNTIYF; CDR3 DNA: TGTGCCAGCAGTTCACGACAGGGAGCCTCTGGAAACACCATATATTTT
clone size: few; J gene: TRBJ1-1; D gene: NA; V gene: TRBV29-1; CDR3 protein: CSVQNTEAFF; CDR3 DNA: TGCAGCGTTCAAAACACTGAAGCTTTCTTT
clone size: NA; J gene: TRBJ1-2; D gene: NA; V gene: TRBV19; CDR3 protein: CASSVSGEANYGYTF; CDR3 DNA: TGTGCCAGTAGTGTCTCCGGGGAAGCTAACTATGGCTACACCTTC
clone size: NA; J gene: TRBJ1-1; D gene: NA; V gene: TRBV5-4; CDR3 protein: CASSPRPGREAFF; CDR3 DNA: TGTGCCAGCAGCCCCCGCCCGGGGAGGGAAGCTTTCTTT
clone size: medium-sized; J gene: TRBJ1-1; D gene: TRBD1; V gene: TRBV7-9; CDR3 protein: CASSDQQGATEAFF; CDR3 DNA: TGTGCCAGCAGCGATCAACAGGGGGCCACTGAAGCTTTCTTT
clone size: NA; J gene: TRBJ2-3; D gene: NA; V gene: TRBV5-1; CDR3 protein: CASSQLARSPRTDTQYF; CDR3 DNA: TGCGCCAGCTCCCAGCTAGCGAGGAGCCCACGCACAGATACGCAGTATTTT
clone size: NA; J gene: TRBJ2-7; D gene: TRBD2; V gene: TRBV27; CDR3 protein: CASSTIAGNEQYF; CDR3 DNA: TGTGCCAGCAGTACCATAGCGGGGAACGAGCAGTACTTC
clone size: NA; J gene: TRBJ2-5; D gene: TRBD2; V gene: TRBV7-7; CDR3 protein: CASSPAGLSGETQYF; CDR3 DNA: TGTGCTAGCAGCCCAGCGGGACTCTCTGGGGAGACCCAGTACTTC
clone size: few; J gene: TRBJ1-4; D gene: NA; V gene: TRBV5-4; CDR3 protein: CASSQGTHNEKLFF; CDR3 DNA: TGTGCCAGCAGCCAGGGGACCCATAATGAAAAACTGTTTTTT
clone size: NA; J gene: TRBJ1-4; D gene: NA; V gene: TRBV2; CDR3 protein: CASTPLQGTNEKLFF; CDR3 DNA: TGTGCCAGCACCCCCCTACAGGGCACTAATGAAAAACTGTTTTTT
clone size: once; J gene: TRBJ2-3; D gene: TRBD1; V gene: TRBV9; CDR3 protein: CASSTSPQGAGDTQYF; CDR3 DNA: TGTGCCAGCAGCACCAGTCCACAGGGGGCTGGAGATACGCAGTATTTT
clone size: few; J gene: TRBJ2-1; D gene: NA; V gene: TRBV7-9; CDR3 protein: CASSFRGSNEQFF; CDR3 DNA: TGTGCCAGCAGCTTCCGGGGGTCTAATGAGCAGTTCTTC
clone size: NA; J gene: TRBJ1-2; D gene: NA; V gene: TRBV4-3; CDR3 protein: CASSVDIRGGYGYTF; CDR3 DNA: TGCGCCAGCAGCGTGGACATTCGGGGAGGCTATGGCTACACCTTC
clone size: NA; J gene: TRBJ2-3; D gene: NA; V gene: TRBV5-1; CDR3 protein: CASSSLEGRTDTQYF; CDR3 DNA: TGCGCCAGCAGCTCCCTGGAGGGAAGGACAGATACGCAGTATTTT
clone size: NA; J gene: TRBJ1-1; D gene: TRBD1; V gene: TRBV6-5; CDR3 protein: CASSYEDRANTEAFF; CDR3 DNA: TGTGCCAGCAGTTACGAGGACAGGGCCAACACTGAAGCTTTCTTT